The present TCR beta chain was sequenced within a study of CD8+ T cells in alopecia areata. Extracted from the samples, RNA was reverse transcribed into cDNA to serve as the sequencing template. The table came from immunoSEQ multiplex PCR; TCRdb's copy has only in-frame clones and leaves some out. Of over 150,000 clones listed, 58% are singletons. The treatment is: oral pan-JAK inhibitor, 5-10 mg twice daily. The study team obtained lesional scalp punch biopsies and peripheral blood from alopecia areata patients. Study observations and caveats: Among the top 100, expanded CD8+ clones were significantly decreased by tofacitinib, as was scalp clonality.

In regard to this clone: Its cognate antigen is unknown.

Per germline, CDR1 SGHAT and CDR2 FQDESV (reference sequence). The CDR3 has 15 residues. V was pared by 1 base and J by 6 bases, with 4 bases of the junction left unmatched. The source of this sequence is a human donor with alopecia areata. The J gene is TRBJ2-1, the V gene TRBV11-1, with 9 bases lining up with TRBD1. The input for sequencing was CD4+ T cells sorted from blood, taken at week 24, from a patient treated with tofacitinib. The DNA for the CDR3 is TGTGCCAGCAGCTTAGACAGGGGGCGGTTCAATGAGCAGTTCTTC. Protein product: CASSLDRGRFNEQFF.